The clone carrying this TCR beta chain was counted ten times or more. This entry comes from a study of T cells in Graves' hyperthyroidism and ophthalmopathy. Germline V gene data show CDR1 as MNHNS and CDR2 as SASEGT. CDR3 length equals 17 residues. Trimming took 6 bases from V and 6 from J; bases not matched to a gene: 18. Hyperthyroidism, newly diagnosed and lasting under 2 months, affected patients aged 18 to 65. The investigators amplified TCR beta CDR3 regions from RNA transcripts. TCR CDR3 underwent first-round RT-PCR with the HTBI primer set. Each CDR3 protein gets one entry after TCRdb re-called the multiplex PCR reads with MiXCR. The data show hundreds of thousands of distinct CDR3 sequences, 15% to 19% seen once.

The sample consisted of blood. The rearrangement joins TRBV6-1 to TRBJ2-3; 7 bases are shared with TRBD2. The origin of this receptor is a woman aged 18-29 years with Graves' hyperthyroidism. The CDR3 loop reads CASSPERDFYGGDTQYF. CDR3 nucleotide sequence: TGTGCCAGCAGCCCAGAGCGGGATTTCTACGGGGGGGATACGCAGTATTTT.